This TCR beta chain was captured by sequencing in a study of vaccination effects on CD4 cells after COVID-19. Prior to sequencing, the ViraFEST assay stimulated PBMC with viral peptide pools, which expanded the antigen-specific CD4+ T cells. The culture ran for around nine days, and then CD4+ T cells were isolated. Vaccine administered to participants consisted of two doses of either BNT162b2 or mRNA-1273. This CDR3 contains 13 residues. The germline V and J ends were trimmed by 0 bases and 2 bases, with 5 bases remaining between them. Germline assignment: CDR1 GTSNPN and CDR2 SVGIG (reference sequence). Study-level results: Few convalescent patients were included, and no early post-infection timepoints were sampled.

Assay: immunoSEQ multiplex PCR; the TCRdb copy retains only in-frame clones and omits some. The table shows around 26,000 clones, with 60% to 80% occurring only once. A note on this clone: Its cognate antigen is unknown.

This chain links TRBV30 with TRBJ1-3; D is unresolved. The sequence was collected from a human donor who received a COVID-19 vaccine. The source material was CD4+ T cells from PBMCs cultured with SARS-CoV-2 spike peptides, sampled after COVID-19 vaccination. CDR3 sequence reads: CAWSVGPGNTIYF. As DNA, the CDR3 is TGTGCCTGGAGTGTAGGACCTGGAAACACCATATATTTT.